This is a list of T cell receptor beta chains from one sample in a study of CD8 T cells in Susac syndrome. TCRdb re-called the immunoSEQ multiplex PCR reads with MiXCR, one entry per CDR3 protein. The sample contains 150,000 to 200,000 distinct CDR3 sequences, roughly 95% of which appear only once. The sample comprised CD4+ T cells from PBMCs. These receptors were collected from a human donor in good health. CDR3s include the opening cysteine and the closing phenylalanine or tryptophan. The D gene is left open where the match is weak. Expanded clones get a size class; other rows say once, few or many, or leave the size out.

D gene: TRBD1
V gene: TRBV13
J gene: TRBJ1-2
clone size: NA
CDR3 protein: CASSFPLRQGMNGYTF
CDR3 DNA: TGTGCCAGCAGCTTCCCCTTGAGACAGGGAATGAATGGCTACACCTTC

D gene: TRBD1
V gene: TRBV7-9
J gene: TRBJ2-7
clone size: NA
CDR3 protein: CASSFGSGQASYEQYF
CDR3 DNA: TGTGCCAGCAGCTTTGGATCAGGACAGGCGTCCTACGAGCAGTACTTC

D gene: NA
V gene: TRBV25-1
J gene: TRBJ2-4
clone size: NA
CDR3 protein: CASRARGKNIQYF
CDR3 DNA: TGTGCCAGCAGGGCGCGGGGCAAAAACATTCAGTACTTC

D gene: NA
V gene: TRBV29-1
J gene: TRBJ2-5
clone size: NA
CDR3 protein: CSASPVLETQYF
CDR3 DNA: TGCAGCGCCAGCCCCGTTTTGGAGACCCAGTACTTC

D gene: NA
V gene: TRBV7-9
J gene: TRBJ2-7
clone size: NA
CDR3 protein: CASSLGADVAEQYF
CDR3 DNA: TGTGCCAGCAGCTTAGGTGCGGACGTGGCCGAGCAGTACTTC

D gene: NA
V gene: TRBV24-1
J gene: TRBJ1-2
clone size: NA
CDR3 protein: CATSDFRGYGYTF
CDR3 DNA: TGTGCCACCAGTGATTTTCGTGGCTATGGCTACACCTTC

D gene: NA
V gene: TRBV6-1
J gene: TRBJ2-1
clone size: few
CDR3 protein: CASSATQRLSYNEQFF
CDR3 DNA: TGTGCCAGCAGTGCCACTCAGCGGCTTTCCTACAATGAGCAGTTCTTC

D gene: NA
V gene: TRBV29-1
J gene: TRBJ2-1
clone size: NA
CDR3 protein: CSVASETYNEQFF
CDR3 DNA: TGCAGCGTCGCTAGCGAGACCTACAATGAGCAGTTCTTC

D gene: TRBD1
V gene: TRBV6-2/TRBV6-3
J gene: TRBJ2-7
clone size: NA
CDR3 protein: CASSERTGASYEQYF
CDR3 DNA: TGTGCCAGCAGTGAGCGGACAGGCGCCTCCTACGAGCAGTACTTC

D gene: NA
V gene: TRBV20-1
J gene: TRBJ1-5
clone size: NA
CDR3 protein: CSASTGNNQPQHF
CDR3 DNA: TGCAGTGCGAGTACAGGTAACAATCAGCCCCAGCATTTT

D gene: TRBD1
V gene: TRBV29-1
J gene: TRBJ1-2
clone size: NA
CDR3 protein: CSQTQGDGYTF
CDR3 DNA: TGCAGCCAAACCCAGGGGGATGGCTACACCTTC

D gene: NA
V gene: TRBV20-1
J gene: TRBJ2-5
clone size: NA
CDR3 protein: CSARLPGTYGTQYF
CDR3 DNA: TGCAGTGCTAGACTTCCCGGGACCTACGGGACCCAGTACTTC